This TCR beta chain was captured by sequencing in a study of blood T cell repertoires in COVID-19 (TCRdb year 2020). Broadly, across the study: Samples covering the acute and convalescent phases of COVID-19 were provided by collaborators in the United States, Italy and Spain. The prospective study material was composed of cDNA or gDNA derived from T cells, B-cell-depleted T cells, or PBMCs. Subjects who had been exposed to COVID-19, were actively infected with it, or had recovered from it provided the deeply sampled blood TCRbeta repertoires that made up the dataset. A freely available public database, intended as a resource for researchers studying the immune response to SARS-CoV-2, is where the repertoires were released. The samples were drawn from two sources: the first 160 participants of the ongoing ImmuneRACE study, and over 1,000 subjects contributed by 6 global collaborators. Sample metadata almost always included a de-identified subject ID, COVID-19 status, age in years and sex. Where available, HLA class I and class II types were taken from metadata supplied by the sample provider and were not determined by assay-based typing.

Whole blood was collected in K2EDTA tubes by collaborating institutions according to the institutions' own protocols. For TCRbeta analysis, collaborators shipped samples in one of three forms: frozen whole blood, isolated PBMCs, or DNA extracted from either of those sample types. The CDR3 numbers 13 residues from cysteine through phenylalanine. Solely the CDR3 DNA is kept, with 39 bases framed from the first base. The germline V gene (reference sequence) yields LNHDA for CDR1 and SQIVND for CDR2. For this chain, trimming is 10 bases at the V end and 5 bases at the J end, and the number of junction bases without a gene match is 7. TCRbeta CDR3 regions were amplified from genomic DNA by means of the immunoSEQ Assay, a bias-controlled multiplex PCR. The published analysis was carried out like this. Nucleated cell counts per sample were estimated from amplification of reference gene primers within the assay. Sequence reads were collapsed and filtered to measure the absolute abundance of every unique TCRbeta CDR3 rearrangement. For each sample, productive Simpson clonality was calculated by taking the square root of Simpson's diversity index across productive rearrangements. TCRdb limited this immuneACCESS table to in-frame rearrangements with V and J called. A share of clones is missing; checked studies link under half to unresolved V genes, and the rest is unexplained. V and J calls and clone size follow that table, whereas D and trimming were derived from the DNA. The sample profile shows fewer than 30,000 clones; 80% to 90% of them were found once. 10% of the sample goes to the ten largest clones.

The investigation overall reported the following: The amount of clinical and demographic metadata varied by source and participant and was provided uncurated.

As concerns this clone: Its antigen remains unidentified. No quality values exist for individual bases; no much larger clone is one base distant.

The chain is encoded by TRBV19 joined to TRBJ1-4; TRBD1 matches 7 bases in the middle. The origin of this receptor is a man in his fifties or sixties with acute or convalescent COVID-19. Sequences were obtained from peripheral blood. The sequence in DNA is TGTGCCACCCAGGACAGGACCAATGAAAAACTGTTTTTT. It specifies CATQDRTNEKLFF.